This record looks at one T cell receptor beta chain sequence and its context. Antigen specificity is unknown. The sample is drawn from a study of T cell responses to AZD1222 COVID-19 vaccine. CDR1 is SGHRS, CDR2 YFSETQ, per germline. This CDR3 spans 16 amino acids. Trimming shortened V by 1 base and J by 0 bases, and 12 bases separated the two germline ends. Method: immunoSEQ multiplex PCR; TCRdb's copy keeps in-frame clones and lacks some. The data show around 120,000 clones, with approximately 85% seen just once and roughly 4.3% held by the top ten. Whole-study results and caveats: Spike-spanning, vaccine-associated CD4 TCRs were dominant at 160-218 and 743-854.

The clonotype was recovered from an adult in good health. The chain joins TRBV5-1 to TRBJ2-3; tentative D call: TRBD2 (6 bases). This specimen was peripheral blood, taken on day 0 of MenACWY control vaccination. The CDR3 region is CASSLRRGTSTDTQYF. CDR3 sequence (DNA): TGCGCCAGCAGCTTGCGGAGGGGTACTAGCACAGATACGCAGTATTTT.